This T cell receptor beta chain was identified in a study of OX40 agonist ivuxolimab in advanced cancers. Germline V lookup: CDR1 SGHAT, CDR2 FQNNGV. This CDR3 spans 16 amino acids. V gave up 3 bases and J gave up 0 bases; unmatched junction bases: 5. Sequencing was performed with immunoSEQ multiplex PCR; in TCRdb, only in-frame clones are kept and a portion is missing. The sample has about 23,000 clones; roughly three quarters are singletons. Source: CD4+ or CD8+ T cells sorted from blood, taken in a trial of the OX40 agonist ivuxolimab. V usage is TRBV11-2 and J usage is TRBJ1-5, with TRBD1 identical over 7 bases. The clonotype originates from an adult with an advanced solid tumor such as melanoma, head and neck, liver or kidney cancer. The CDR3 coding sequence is TGTGCCAGCAGCTTTGGGGACAGTTATAGCAATCAGCCCCAGCATTTT. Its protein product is CASSFGDSYSNQPQHF.